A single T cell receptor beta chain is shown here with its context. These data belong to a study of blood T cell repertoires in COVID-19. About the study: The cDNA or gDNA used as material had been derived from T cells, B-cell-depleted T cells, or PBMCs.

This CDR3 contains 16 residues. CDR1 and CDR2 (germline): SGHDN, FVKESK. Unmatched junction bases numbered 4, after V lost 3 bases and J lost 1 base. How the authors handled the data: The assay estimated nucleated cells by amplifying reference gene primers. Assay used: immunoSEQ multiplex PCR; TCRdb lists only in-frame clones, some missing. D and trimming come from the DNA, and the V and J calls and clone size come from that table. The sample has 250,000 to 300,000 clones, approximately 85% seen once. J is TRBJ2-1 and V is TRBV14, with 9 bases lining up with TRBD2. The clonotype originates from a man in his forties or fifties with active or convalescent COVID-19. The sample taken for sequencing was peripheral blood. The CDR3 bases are TGTGCCAGCAGCCACTTAAGCGGGGGGTCCTACAATGAGCAGTTCTTC. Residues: CASSHLSGGSYNEQFF.